A selection of T cell receptor beta chains follows, all from one sample in a study of response to subunit inactivated influenza vaccine. TCRdb processed the RT-PCR reads anew with MiXCR; each CDR3 protein has one entry. The sample records hundreds of thousands of distinct CDR3 sequences, approximately 14% being singletons. Specimen: PBMCs from blood, collected roughly 12 days after vaccination. The receptors here all came from a man aged 50 to 59 who received an inactivated influenza vaccine. CDR3s include the opening cysteine and the closing phenylalanine or tryptophan. A D gene is named only where the DNA matches it firmly. The size entry is marked missing in some rows and otherwise reads once, few, many or a size class.

abundance	v_gene	d_gene	j_gene	CDR3nt	CDR3aa
-	TRBV28	-	TRBJ1-5	TGTGCCAGCAGTCCCGTGGATCAGCCCCAGCATTTT	CASSPVDQPQHF
many	TRBV6-2/TRBV6-3	-	TRBJ2-1	TGTGCCAGCAGTATACTAGGCGCCTATGAGCAGTTCTTC	CASSILGAYEQFF
-	TRBV20-1	TRBD1	TRBJ2-1	TGCAGTGCTAGAGACCCGCAGGGGGCGACTCTTGAGCAGTTCTTC	CSARDPQGATLEQFF
few	TRBV27	TRBD1	TRBJ1-4	TGTGCCAGCAATTCGACGGGCAGGGGGGATGAAAAACTGTTTTTT	CASNSTGRGDEKLFF
-	TRBV24-1	-	TRBJ1-2	TGTGCCACCAAACATCAGTCAGCGTCAGAGCCTAACTATGGCTACACCTTC	CATKHQSASEPNYGYTF
few	TRBV6-5	-	TRBJ1-2	TGTGCCAGCAGTTACCCGTCCCAATCTACTGGCTACACCTTC	CASSYPSQSTGYTF
-	TRBV20-1	TRBD1	TRBJ2-3	TGCAGTGCACTATGGACAGGGTCAAGCACAGATACGCAGTATTTT	CSALWTGSSTDTQYF
few	TRBV4-1	TRBD1	TRBJ2-1	TGCGCCAGCAGCTGGCCGGTGAGGACAGGGTCCAATGAGCAGTTCTTC	CASSWPVRTGSNEQFF
-	TRBV20-1	-	TRBJ1-2	TGCAGTCCGATTCAGGGGTATAACTATGGCTACACCTTC	CSPIQGYNYGYTF
few	TRBV5-1	TRBD2	TRBJ2-2	TGCGCCAGCAGCTTGTCGGCGCGGGGGTTCGCCGGGGAGCTGTTTTTT	CASSLSARGFAGELFF
few	TRBV28	-	TRBJ2-7	TGTGCCAGCAGTTTAGCCGACAGACTGGGGCCGTACGAGCAGTACTTC	CASSLADRLGPYEQYF
many	TRBV29-1	TRBD1	TRBJ2-1	TGCAGCGTCGTGGGACAGGGGGCGACCGAGCAGTTCTTC	CSVVGQGATEQFF
-	TRBV5-1	TRBD2	TRBJ2-1	TGCGCCAGCAGCTTTTCAAGTAGTGTGACTAGCGGATACAATGAGCAGTTCTTC	CASSFSSSVTSGYNEQFF
-	TRBV24-1	-	TRBJ2-7	TGTGCCACCAGTCAGGCAGCTACGGAGGAGCAGTACTTC	CATSQAATEEQYF